These 20 T cell receptor beta chains came from one sample sequenced in a study of siplizumab effects on memory and regulatory T cells. TCRdb's table, derived via immunoSEQ multiplex PCR, lists solely in-frame clones and lacks some. Of roughly 100,000 clones listed, approximately 96% were seen once; the top ten hold 0.03% to 0.035%. The sample consisted of naive CD4+ T cells sorted from blood. These receptors all stem from a human donor in good health.

About this clone itself: The sample has other DNA sequences that encode this CDR3 too. V usage is TRBV18 and J usage is TRBJ2-2; no clear D. This CDR3 contains 14 residues. Per germline, CDR1 KGHSH and CDR2 LQKENI. Trimming left V 4 bases short and J 3 bases short, with 9 bases between. The chain's CDR3 is CASSQRQDTGELFF. In nucleotides, the CDR3 is TGTGCCAGCTCACAGAGACAAGACACCGGGGAGCTGTTTTTT.

V is TRBV10-3 and J is TRBJ2-7; 8 bases line up with TRBD1. Germline lookup yields CDR1 ENHRY and CDR2 SYGVKD. Trimming removed 4 bases from V and 6 bases from J; junction bases left unmatched: 14. The CDR3 is made up of 16 amino acids. This CDR3 reads CAISVHPGQVGGEQYF. In nucleotides, the CDR3 is TGTGCCATCAGTGTACATCCGGGACAGGTGGGAGGCGAGCAGTACTTC.

J is TRBJ2-3 and V is TRBV7-9; 9 positions agree with TRBD2. With V trimmed by 3 bases and J by 1 base, 2 bases remained unmatched. This CDR3 comprises 15 residues. Germline loops: CDR1 SEHNR, CDR2 FQNEAQ (reference sequence). The CDR3: CASSFKRGGTDTQYF. DNA for the CDR3: TGTGCCAGCAGCTTCAAGCGGGGGGGCACAGATACGCAGTATTTT.

The chain links TRBV2 to TRBJ1-6, with D unresolved. The germline gives CDR1 SNHLY, CDR2 FYNNEI. The CDR3 spans 13 residues. With 7 bases removed from V and 9 bases from J, the gap between germline ends came to 13 bases. CDR3 nucleotide sequence: TGTGCCAGCACCCCCACTGGGAGTTCACCCCTCCACTTT. Its translation is CASTPTGSSPLHF.

The chain couples TRBV28 to TRBJ2-1; D may be TRBD2 (6 bases). The germline V gene has CDR1 MDHEN and CDR2 SYDVKM. There are 13 residues in the CDR3. Trimming took 3 bases from V and 8 from J, leaving 11 bases between them. CDR3 DNA sequence: TGTGCCAGCAGTTTCCGGGGGATCGATGAGCAGTTCTTC. This sequence encodes CASSFRGIDEQFF.

This clone is a singleton in its sample. The rearrangement links TRBV19 to TRBJ2-2; D is possibly TRBD1 (5 bases). The V end lost 6 bases, the J end lost 1 base, and 12 bases lay between the germline ends. Per germline, CDR1 LNHDA and CDR2 SQIVND (reference sequence). CDR3 length: 15 residues. The DNA for the CDR3 is TGTGCCAGTAGCCCAGGGCAGAAGAACACCGGGGAGCTGTTTTTT. Encoded protein: CASSPGQKNTGELFF.

The chain recombines TRBV7-3 with TRBJ2-3; D may be TRBD2 (5 bases). The length of the CDR3 is 15 residues. Trimming removed 1 base from V and 4 bases from J, with 12 bases in between. Germline V lookup: CDR1 SGHTA, CDR2 FQGTGA. The CDR3 bases are TGTGCCAGCAGCTTAATCGCTAGTAGCGCAGATACGCAGTATTTT. Translated: CASSLIASSADTQYF.

The rearrangement uses TRBV7-2 and TRBJ2-2, with D possibly matching TRBD1 (5 bases). The CDR3 spans 16 residues. V was cut by 5 bases and J by 1 base, with 14 bases left in between. In germline, CDR1 is SGHTA, CDR2 FQGNSA. The CDR3 region has the DNA TGTGCCAGCAGCCATCCCCGCAGGGAGAACACCGGGGAGCTGTTTTTT. It yields the protein CASSHPRRENTGELFF.

This chain links TRBV7-3 with TRBJ1-2; 11 bases match TRBD1. CDR3 length: 15 residues. With V trimmed by 2 bases and J by 8 bases, 7 bases remained unmatched. Germline CDR1 reads SGHTA; CDR2 reads FQGTGA. CDR3 nucleotide sequence: TGTGCCAGCAGCTTATTAGGACAGGGGGCGGAAGGCTACACCTTC. It specifies CASSLLGQGAEGYTF. Combining the CDR3 with reference TRBV7-3 and TRBJ1-2 gives the whole variable domain GAGVSQTPSNKVTEKGKYVELRCDPISGHTALYWYRQSLGQGPEFLIYFQGTGAADDSGLPNDRFFAVRPEGSVSTLKIQRTERGDSAVYLCASSLLGQGAEGYTFGSGTRLTVV.

V gene TRBV11-3 combines with J gene TRBJ2-1; tentative D call: TRBD1 (6 bases). Germline V gene data show CDR1 as SGHNT and CDR2 as YENEEA. Trimming shortened V by 1 base and J by 9 bases, and 10 bases separated the two germline ends. The CDR3 is 13 amino acids. In DNA form, the CDR3 reads TGTGCCAGCAGCTTAGTGGGGGCCCGTGAGCAGTTCTTC. Translating it yields CASSLVGAREQFF.

The rearrangement uses TRBV21-1 and TRBJ1-2. TRBV21-1 is a pseudogene. This CDR3 region has 14 residues. The CDR3 loop reads CASRGPLANYGYTF. The CDR3 region has the DNA TGTGCCAGCAGAGGGCCGTTAGCTAACTATGGCTACACCTTC.

The V gene is TRBV27, the J gene TRBJ1-2; 11 nucleotides match TRBD1. CDR1 and CDR2 from the germline V gene are MNHEY and SMNVEV (reference sequence). V trimming: 6 bases; J trimming: 3 bases; junction bases outside the gene matches: 6. The CDR3 is made up of 15 amino acids. CDR3 in amino acids: CASSPWGQGDYGYTF. In nucleotides, the CDR3 is TGTGCCAGCAGCCCGTGGGGACAGGGGGACTATGGCTACACCTTC.

This clone was detected once. This chain uses TRBV7-7 with TRBJ2-3; 7 bases align to TRBD1. Trimming took 5 bases from V and 1 from J; bases not matched to a gene: 3. Germline lookup yields CDR1 SSHAT and CDR2 FNYEAQ (reference sequence). The CDR3 runs to 14 residues. The CDR3 here is CASSRTGGTDTQYF. The CDR3 region has the DNA TGTGCCAGCAGCCGGACAGGAGGCACAGATACGCAGTATTTT.

V and J are TRBV18 and TRBJ1-1; D is perhaps TRBD1 (5 bases). The ends were cut back, 3 bases at V and 6 bases at J, with 20 bases in the middle. The length of the CDR3 is 16 residues. Per the germline V gene, CDR1 is KGHSH and CDR2 is LQKENI. Here the CDR3 DNA reads TGTGCCAGCTCACCGATCTTGGCAGGGTTATTCGCTGAAGCTTTCTTT. Its protein product is CASSPILAGLFAEAFF.

The V call is TRBV7-8, the J call TRBJ2-3; no reliable D call. This CDR3 contains 14 residues. Germline CDR1 is SGHVS and CDR2 is FQNEAQ. The V end lost 1 base, the J end lost 0 bases, and 5 bases lay between the germline ends. The CDR3 DNA reads as TGTGCCAGCAGCTTAGAGGGAAGCACAGATACGCAGTATTTT. Its protein is CASSLEGSTDTQYF.

The rearrangement uses TRBV11-2 and TRBJ1-1; no clear D gene. This CDR3 contains 16 residues. Germline loops: CDR1 SGHAT, CDR2 FQNNGV. The ends were cut back, 7 bases at V and 1 base at J, with 19 bases in the middle. The DNA of the CDR3 is TGTGCCAGCACGAAATCTCCGGGGTTTGGGAACACTGAAGCTTTCTTT. As protein: CASTKSPGFGNTEAFF.

The chain employs TRBV7-3 and TRBJ2-3, with TRBD2 matching 10 bases. Germline-derived CDR1 and CDR2 are SGHTA and FQGTGA. The junction had 6 bases not matched to a gene; V was cut back by 0 bases and J by 0 bases. The CDR3 runs 18 residues. For the CDR3, the DNA is TGTGCCAGCAGCTTAACAGGTCTAGCGGGGGCCAGCACAGATACGCAGTATTTT. This encodes CASSLTGLAGASTDTQYF.

The V call is TRBV29-1, the J call TRBJ1-5, with 7 positions matching TRBD1. The V gene's germline CDR1 is SQVTM and CDR2 ANQGSEA. The junction had 7 bases not matched to a gene; V was cut back by 7 bases and J by 4 bases. The CDR3 loop spans 13 amino acids. The CDR3 DNA reads as TGCAGCGCAGCGGGGACAGTTAATCAGCCCCAGCATTTT. It codes for CSAAGTVNQPQHF.

This chain links TRBV6-1 with TRBJ2-5; TRBD1 agrees at 10 bases. The J call is doubtful: the DNA matches TRBJ2-7 better. The CDR3 consists of 14 residues. CDR1 MNHNS and CDR2 SASEGT come from the germline V gene. The DNA for the CDR3 is TGTGCCAGCAGGGGGGGGACAGGGGTCTACGAGCAGTACTTC. Residues: CASRGGTGVYEQYF.

The chain employs TRBV11-2 and TRBJ2-7, with no clear D. V lost 5 bases and J lost 7, with 9 bases in between. This CDR3 has 11 residues. The V gene's germline CDR1 is SGHAT and CDR2 FQNNGV. The CDR3, as DNA: TGTGCCAGCAGCCACCCTACTGAGCAGTACTTC. This codes for CASSHPTEQYF.